These 10 T cell receptor beta chains came from one sample sequenced in a study of shared clonotypes between healthy human individuals. Clones were sequenced by immunoSEQ multiplex PCR, and TCRdb holds only the in-frame ones, with some missing. This repertoire shows around 700,000 clones, around 73% found once; its top ten account for roughly 1.9%. The sequenced sample was memory CD4+ T cells sorted from blood. Stated subset: CD45RA-negative fraction. The receptors derive from a woman younger than 45 in good health.

The rearrangement uses TRBV5-4 and TRBJ2-3; 7 nucleotides line up with TRBD1. The CDR3 contains 15 residues. Germline CDR1 is SGHNT and CDR2 is YYREEE (reference sequence). Trimming took 1 base from V and 4 from J; bases not matched to a gene: 6. For the CDR3, the DNA is TGTGCCAGCAGCTTGATCCCCACAGGGGCAGATACGCAGTATTTT. Encoded protein: CASSLIPTGADTQYF.

The chain employs TRBV30 and TRBJ2-5; D perhaps matches TRBD2 (6 bases). Matching the DNA end better, TRBJ2-7 makes the J call doubtful. From germline, CDR1 is GTSNPN and CDR2 SVGIG (reference sequence). There are 15 residues in the CDR3. The CDR3 sequence: CAWRTWREESYEQYF. The CDR3, as DNA: TGTGCCTGGAGGACGTGGAGGGAGGAAAGCTACGAGCAGTACTTC.

This clone was detected only once. The V and J genes are TRBV7-9 and TRBJ2-5, with TRBD1 matching 10 bases. Germline V lookup: CDR1 SEHNR, CDR2 FQNEAQ (reference sequence). V gave up 5 bases and J gave up 5 bases; unmatched junction bases: 5. This CDR3 comprises 14 residues. The CDR3 reads CASSGTGDGETQYF. The DNA of the CDR3 is TGTGCCAGCAGCGGGACAGGGGACGGGGAGACCCAGTACTTC.

The rearrangement uses TRBV5-4 and TRBJ2-4, with 12 bases matching TRBD2. The CDR3 sequence is 17 residues long. The J segment lost 4 bases and the V segment lost 4 bases, leaving 9 bases of the junction unmatched. Germline V gene sequence: CDR1 SGHNT, CDR2 YYREEE (reference sequence). The CDR3 protein is CASSPNPTSGGKNIQYF. DNA for the CDR3: TGTGCCAGCAGCCCGAATCCTACTAGCGGGGGGAAAAACATTCAGTACTTC. The variable domain in full, with the rest retrieved from reference TRBV5-4 and TRBJ2-4, is ETGVTQSPTHLIKTRGQQVTLRCSSQSGHNTVSWYQQALGQGPQFIFQYYREEENGRGNFPPRFSGLQFPNYSSELNVNALELDDSALYLCASSPNPTSGGKNIQYFGAGTRLSVL.

The V and J genes are TRBV6-7 and TRBJ2-1, with 12 nucleotides matching TRBD2. TRBV6-7 is sorted into the ORF group, with uncertain function. This CDR3 is built from 17 residues. The trim removed 2 bases at V and 10 bases at J, leaving 12 bases unmatched. DNA for the CDR3: TGTGCCAGCAGTTACGGGACGACTAGCGGGAGCCCCGGGGAGCAGTTCTTC. This sequence encodes CASSYGTTSGSPGEQFF.

This CDR3 is CASKSGATGELFF. CDR3 coding DNA: TGCGCCAGCAAAAGCGGGGCGACCGGGGAGCTGTTTTTT. J is TRBJ2-2 and V is TRBV10-1, with TRBD2 identical over 7 bases. CDR1 WNHNN and CDR2 SYGVQD come from the germline V gene (reference sequence). The CDR3 runs 13 residues. V lost 7 bases and J lost 5; bases outside the gene matches: 4.

The gene calls are TRBV28 and TRBJ2-1, with D tentatively TRBD2 (5 bases). Germline lookup yields CDR1 MDHEN and CDR2 SYDVKM. The CDR3 spans 15 residues. Between the trimmed V and J ends, which lost 4 bases and 3 bases, there was a span of 13 bases. In DNA form, the CDR3 reads TGTGCCAGCAGTTCCTCTGGGAGCGGCTACAATGAGCAGTTCTTC. This encodes CASSSSGSGYNEQFF.

This clone was seen once. The genes are TRBV11-2 and TRBJ2-5, with D perhaps matching TRBD1 or TRBD2 (5 bases each). Germline CDR1 and CDR2: SGHAT and FQNNGV. Deletions cut 3 bases from V and 4 bases from J, with 9 bases between. The CDR3 totals 13 residues. CDR3 amino acids: CASSFGAGETQYF. CDR3 in DNA: TGTGCCAGCAGCTTTGGGGCGGGAGAGACCCAGTACTTC.

A few counts support this clone. J is TRBJ2-2 and V is TRBV6-5; D possibly corresponds to TRBD2 (5 bases). Germline-derived CDR1 and CDR2 are MNHEY and SVGAGI. Between the trimmed V and J ends, which lost 2 bases and 6 bases, there was a span of 10 bases. This CDR3 is 14 amino acids long. Written as DNA, the CDR3 is TGTGCCAGCAGTTACCGGACTTGGGCCGGGGAGCTGTTTTTT. It encodes CASSYRTWAGELFF.

In DNA form, the CDR3 reads TGCGCCAGCAGCCCACAAACAGGGAGCTACAATGAGCAGTTCTTC. This translates into CASSPQTGSYNEQFF. The chain is built from TRBV5-1 and TRBJ2-1; tentative D call: TRBD1 (6 bases). CDR1 is SGHRS and CDR2 is YFSETQ in the germline V gene. The CDR3 contains 15 residues. Trimming pared 4 bases from V and 3 bases from J, leaving 14 bases between.